A single sample is the source of the 4 T cell receptor beta chains below, sequenced in a study of blood T cells in healthy people across ages. A second PCR of roughly 7 to 11 cycles used a sample-barcoded 5' primer and a J-beta primer mix. In TCRdb, the 5' RACE reads were re-called with MiXCR into one record per CDR3 protein. The table shows over a million distinct CDR3 sequences, with approximately 63% occurring only once. Sequencing was done on a sample of blood. These receptors originate from a man aged 18 to 35 in good health.

The chain links TRBV29-1 to TRBJ2-3, with 8 bases that match TRBD1. The germline gives CDR1 SQVTM, CDR2 ANQGSEA. J was trimmed by 0 bases and V by 7 bases; bases with no gene match: 9. This CDR3 has 15 residues. The CDR3 sequence is CSGETGDGSTDTQYF. For the CDR3, the DNA is TGCAGCGGGGAGACAGGGGACGGGAGCACAGATACGCAGTATTTT.

The gene calls are TRBV20-1 and TRBJ2-5, with 7 bases fitting TRBD1. The end of the DNA aligns better with TRBJ2-1, so the J call may be wrong. The CDR3 has 13 residues. Germline CDR1 is DFQATT and CDR2 is SNEGSKA (reference sequence). The CDR3 is CSARRTGQETQFF. Written as DNA, the CDR3 is TGCAGTGCTAGAAGGACAGGCCAAGAGACCCAGTTCTTC.

The gene calls are TRBV20-1 and TRBJ2-5, with TRBD2 identical over 10 bases. This CDR3 comprises 16 residues. V shed 0 bases, J shed 2 bases, and the junction held 6 bases outside the gene matches. Germline CDR1 DFQATT, CDR2 SNEGSKA (reference sequence). CDR3 protein: CSARETWTSGQETQYF. In nucleotides, the CDR3 is TGCAGTGCTAGAGAAACCTGGACTAGCGGTCAAGAGACCCAGTACTTC.

V is TRBV20-1 and J is TRBJ1-1, with D possibly being TRBD1 (6 bases). V was shortened by 3 bases and J by 2 bases, with 13 bases between the two germline ends. This CDR3 contains 14 residues. From germline, CDR1 is DFQATT and CDR2 SNEGSKA (reference sequence). The CDR3 DNA follows: TGCAGTGCTAGGGGAGGAGGGGGAAACACTGAAGCTTTCTTT. This sequence encodes CSARGGGGNTEAFF.